These T cell receptor beta chains were read from a single sample in a study of EBV T-cell therapy then PD-1 blockade in nasopharyngeal carcinoma. No antigen has been identified for these receptors. The table came from immunoSEQ multiplex PCR; TCRdb's copy has only in-frame clones and leaves some out. The top ten clones hold roughly 30% of a sample with about 20,000 clones, about 88% of them seen once. The starting material was CD8+ T cells from blood, obtained around day 260 from a patient whose treatment included autologous EBV-specific T cells and nivolumab. The receptors stem from a man between 35 and 55 years old with nasopharyngeal carcinoma. CDR3s include the opening cysteine and the closing phenylalanine or tryptophan. A D gene is named only where the DNA matches it firmly. The size entry is marked missing in some rows and otherwise reads once, few, many or a size class.

J gene: TRBJ1-1; clone size: .; V gene: TRBV25-1; D gene: .; CDR3 DNA: TGTGCCAGCAGTGCCCCGGCGATGAACACTGAAGCTTTCTTT; CDR3 protein: CASSAPAMNTEAFF
J gene: TRBJ2-5; clone size: once; V gene: TRBV24-1; D gene: .; CDR3 DNA: TGTGCCACCAGTGATTTGGGGCAGGACCAAGAGACCCAGTACTTC; CDR3 protein: CATSDLGQDQETQYF
J gene: TRBJ2-7; clone size: .; V gene: TRBV6-1; D gene: TRBD2; CDR3 DNA: TGTGCCAGCAGTGAGTCGGGGGGGTGGGACGAGCAGTACTTC; CDR3 protein: CASSESGGWDEQYF
J gene: TRBJ1-1; clone size: once; V gene: TRBV5-1; D gene: .; CDR3 DNA: TGCGCCAGCAGCTTGGTGACAGCGAGAACTGAAGCTTTCTTT; CDR3 protein: CASSLVTARTEAFF
J gene: TRBJ1-6; clone size: .; V gene: TRBV5-1; D gene: .; CDR3 DNA: TGCGCCAGCAGCTTGGGCTCCAAAGCCGCCTATAATTCACCCCTCCACTTT; CDR3 protein: CASSLGSKAAYNSPLHF
J gene: TRBJ1-5; clone size: .; V gene: TRBV2; D gene: .; CDR3 DNA: TGTGCCAGCAGTGATAGGGGCAATCAGCCCCAGCATTTT; CDR3 protein: CASSDRGNQPQHF
J gene: TRBJ2-3; clone size: .; V gene: TRBV2; D gene: .; CDR3 DNA: TGTGCCAGCAGTGACGTGGGGTTGGGTTTTGCGACAGATACGCAGTATTTT; CDR3 protein: CASSDVGLGFATDTQYF
J gene: TRBJ2-7; clone size: .; V gene: TRBV2; D gene: .; CDR3 DNA: TGTGCCAGCAGCGACGGTAACTACGAGCAGTACTTC; CDR3 protein: CASSDGNYEQYF
J gene: TRBJ2-3; clone size: .; V gene: TRBV12-3/TRBV12-4; D gene: TRBD2; CDR3 DNA: TGTGCCAGCAGCCCGGGGGGGGATACGCAGTATTTT; CDR3 protein: CASSPGGDTQYF
J gene: TRBJ2-1; clone size: .; V gene: TRBV6-5; D gene: TRBD1; CDR3 DNA: TGTGCCAGGCGTCGACAGGGCAATGAGCAGTTCTTC; CDR3 protein: CARRRQGNEQFF
J gene: TRBJ2-7; clone size: .; V gene: TRBV9; D gene: .; CDR3 DNA: TGTGCCAGCAGCGGCCTCGCCTGGCACGAGCAGTACTTC; CDR3 protein: CASSGLAWHEQYF
J gene: TRBJ2-6; clone size: few; V gene: TRBV6-2/TRBV6-3; D gene: .; CDR3 DNA: TGTGCCAGCAGTTACAACTCTGGGGCCAACGTCCTGACTTTC; CDR3 protein: CASSYNSGANVLTF
J gene: TRBJ1-1; clone size: .; V gene: TRBV6-2/TRBV6-3; D gene: .; CDR3 DNA: TGTGCCAGCAGTTTCTACCCAGCAGGGCCGAACACTGAAGCTTTCTTT; CDR3 protein: CASSFYPAGPNTEAFF
J gene: TRBJ1-2; clone size: .; V gene: TRBV3-1/TRBV3-2; D gene: .; CDR3 DNA: TGTGCCAGCAGCCCCGGTTTAGGGCCGGGCTATGGCTACACCTTC; CDR3 protein: CASSPGLGPGYGYTF
J gene: TRBJ1-2; clone size: .; V gene: TRBV9; D gene: .; CDR3 DNA: TGTGCCAGCAGCGTAGATTCCCAGGGTAAGAGCTACACCTTC; CDR3 protein: CASSVDSQGKSYTF
J gene: TRBJ2-7; clone size: medium-sized; V gene: TRBV19; D gene: .; CDR3 DNA: TGTGCCAGTAGCCTCAGGGGATTCCACGAGCAGTACTTC; CDR3 protein: CASSLRGFHEQYF
J gene: TRBJ2-7; clone size: once; V gene: TRBV24-1; D gene: .; CDR3 DNA: TGTGCCACCAGTGATTTAGGCTACGAGCAGTACTTC; CDR3 protein: CATSDLGYEQYF
J gene: TRBJ2-2; clone size: medium-sized; V gene: TRBV6-4; D gene: .; CDR3 DNA: TGTGCCAGCAGTGACTCGATAGGGGGTGACACCGGGGAGCTGTTTTTT; CDR3 protein: CASSDSIGGDTGELFF
J gene: TRBJ2-7; clone size: .; V gene: TRBV10-3; D gene: .; CDR3 DNA: TGTGCCATCAGTGACTACCCCAAAGGAGCCTACGAGCAGTACTTC; CDR3 protein: CAISDYPKGAYEQYF
J gene: TRBJ1-1; clone size: .; V gene: TRBV12-5; D gene: .; CDR3 DNA: TGTGCTAGCCGGACAGAGTTGTACACTGAAGCTTTCTTT; CDR3 protein: CASRTELYTEAFF
J gene: TRBJ2-1; clone size: medium-sized; V gene: TRBV28; D gene: TRBD2; CDR3 DNA: TGTGCCAGCAGTACGATTACCGGGACTAGTCCCTCCAATGAGCAGTTCTTC; CDR3 protein: CASSTITGTSPSNEQFF
J gene: TRBJ1-2; clone size: .; V gene: TRBV6-6; D gene: .; CDR3 DNA: TGTGCCAGCAGGATCGGTCCTGGCTACACCTTC; CDR3 protein: CASRIGPGYTF
J gene: TRBJ1-5; clone size: .; V gene: TRBV28; D gene: .; CDR3 DNA: TGTGCCAGCAGTTTAGGCAATCAGCCCCAGCATTTT; CDR3 protein: CASSLGNQPQHF
J gene: TRBJ1-5; clone size: .; V gene: TRBV7-6; D gene: .; CDR3 DNA: TGTGCCAGCAGCACATCGACCTATAGCAATCAGCCCCAGCATTTT; CDR3 protein: CASSTSTYSNQPQHF
J gene: TRBJ1-5; clone size: few; V gene: TRBV4-1; D gene: .; CDR3 DNA: TGCGCCAGCAGCCAAGAAGCTGGGGAGACAGGTCGGGGGCCCCAGCATTTT; CDR3 protein: CASSQEAGETGRGPQHF
J gene: TRBJ2-5; clone size: .; V gene: TRBV27; D gene: .; CDR3 DNA: TGTGCCAGCAGCAACTCTGACCCTCAAGAGGGGGAGACCCAGTACTTC; CDR3 protein: CASSNSDPQEGETQYF
J gene: TRBJ2-7; clone size: .; V gene: TRBV15; D gene: .; CDR3 DNA: TGTGCCACCAGCAGAGACGCGGGGATCGGCGAGCAGTACTTC; CDR3 protein: CATSRDAGIGEQYF
J gene: TRBJ2-5; clone size: .; V gene: TRBV5-1; D gene: TRBD2; CDR3 DNA: TGCGCCAGCAGCATTAGCGGGGGGGCCGTAGAGACCCAGTACTTC; CDR3 protein: CASSISGGAVETQYF
J gene: TRBJ2-7; clone size: .; V gene: TRBV12-5; D gene: .; CDR3 DNA: TGTGCTAGTGGTTTGGGGGTGGGGGCCACGGACGAGCAGTACTTC; CDR3 protein: CASGLGVGATDEQYF
J gene: TRBJ2-2; clone size: .; V gene: TRBV27; D gene: .; CDR3 DNA: TGTGCCAGCAGTTACCTGGTTGGGACCGGGGAGCTGTTTTTT; CDR3 protein: CASSYLVGTGELFF
J gene: TRBJ2-1; clone size: .; V gene: TRBV5-1; D gene: .; CDR3 DNA: TGCGCCAGCAGCTTGTGGTCCTTAAGCTCCTACAATGAGCAGTTCTTC; CDR3 protein: CASSLWSLSSYNEQFF
J gene: TRBJ2-3; clone size: few; V gene: TRBV19; D gene: TRBD2; CDR3 DNA: TGTGCCAGTACTGACCGGATTAGCGGGGGAACAGATACGCAGTATTTT; CDR3 protein: CASTDRISGGTDTQYF
J gene: TRBJ1-3; clone size: .; V gene: TRBV27; D gene: TRBD1; CDR3 DNA: TGTGCCAGCAGTTTGACAGGGGGTAGGACTGGAAACACCATATATTTT; CDR3 protein: CASSLTGGRTGNTIYF
J gene: TRBJ1-6; clone size: few; V gene: TRBV5-5; D gene: .; CDR3 DNA: TGTGCCAGCAGCTTGATGCCCCCAGGATCCTATAATTCACCCCTCCACTTT; CDR3 protein: CASSLMPPGSYNSPLHF
J gene: TRBJ1-2; clone size: .; V gene: TRBV11-3; D gene: TRBD1; CDR3 DNA: TGTGCCAGCAGCTGGGGACAGGGGTCTGGCTACACCTTC; CDR3 protein: CASSWGQGSGYTF
J gene: TRBJ2-1; clone size: once; V gene: TRBV9; D gene: .; CDR3 DNA: TGTGCCAGCAGCCGCGTAATTAGCTCCTACAATGAGCAGTTCTTC; CDR3 protein: CASSRVISSYNEQFF
J gene: TRBJ2-7; clone size: .; V gene: TRBV19; D gene: .; CDR3 DNA: TGTGCCAGTAGTATACTTTCATACAGCACCTCCTACGAGCAGTACTTC; CDR3 protein: CASSILSYSTSYEQYF
J gene: TRBJ2-5; clone size: .; V gene: TRBV27; D gene: TRBD1; CDR3 DNA: TGTGCCAGCAGGGACAGGGGACAAGAGACCCAGTACTTC; CDR3 protein: CASRDRGQETQYF
J gene: TRBJ2-7; clone size: .; V gene: TRBV7-2; D gene: TRBD2; CDR3 DNA: TGTGCCAGCAGCTTAGTCGGGGGGGGCCGGGAGCAGTACTTC; CDR3 protein: CASSLVGGGREQYF
J gene: TRBJ1-1; clone size: .; V gene: TRBV6-2/TRBV6-3; D gene: TRBD1; CDR3 DNA: TGTGCCAGCAGTTTACAGGGGGCACGAGACCTGAACACTGAAGCTTTCTTT; CDR3 protein: CASSLQGARDLNTEAFF
J gene: TRBJ2-7; clone size: .; V gene: TRBV6-1; D gene: TRBD1; CDR3 DNA: TGTGCCAGCAGTGAAACTGAAACCACAGGGGGCCGGGAGCAGTACTTC; CDR3 protein: CASSETETTGGREQYF
J gene: TRBJ2-5; clone size: .; V gene: TRBV9; D gene: .; CDR3 DNA: TGTGCCAGCAGCGTAGAGGGGCGATCCGGAGAGACCCAGTACTTC; CDR3 protein: CASSVEGRSGETQYF
J gene: TRBJ1-2; clone size: .; V gene: TRBV4-3; D gene: .; CDR3 DNA: TGCGCCAGCAGCCAAATCCTTGAGGGGTCTAACTATGGCTACACCTTC; CDR3 protein: CASSQILEGSNYGYTF
J gene: TRBJ1-4; clone size: .; V gene: TRBV28; D gene: TRBD1; CDR3 DNA: TGTGCCAGCAGTTATGCACAGGGGACCGGCGCAACTAATGAAAAACTGTTTTTT; CDR3 protein: CASSYAQGTGATNEKLFF
J gene: TRBJ2-4; clone size: .; V gene: TRBV6-2/TRBV6-3; D gene: .; CDR3 DNA: TGTGCCAGCAGTCACCCCCGGAGGGAACCCAAAAACATTCAGTACTTC; CDR3 protein: CASSHPRREPKNIQYF
J gene: TRBJ2-7; clone size: .; V gene: TRBV6-2/TRBV6-3; D gene: .; CDR3 DNA: TGTGCCAGCAGTCACGGGGACGCAGGCGAGCAGTACTTC; CDR3 protein: CASSHGDAGEQYF
J gene: TRBJ2-6; clone size: once; V gene: TRBV2; D gene: .; CDR3 DNA: TGTGCCAGCATCAATTCTGGGGCCAACGTCCTGACTTTC; CDR3 protein: CASINSGANVLTF